The source of this T cell receptor beta chain is a study of OX40 agonist ivuxolimab in advanced cancers. Study information: The dose-escalation group included hepatocellular carcinoma, melanoma, renal cell carcinoma and head and neck cancer. Those enrolled were 80% to 85% male, with a mean age of roughly 60 years and ages from about 20 to 80. Previous treatment with anti-PD-1, anti-PD-L1 or anti-CTLA-4 therapy was allowed; approximately 40% had received some.

Patients were ineligible given autoimmune disease history or systemic immunosuppression. Method: immunoSEQ multiplex PCR; TCRdb's copy keeps in-frame clones and lacks some. This table has some 39,000 clones, about three quarters appearing once. This clone was detected only a few times. The input for sequencing was CD4+ or CD8+ T cells sorted from blood, taken in a trial of the OX40 agonist ivuxolimab. This TCR was sampled from an adult with an advanced solid tumor such as melanoma, head and neck, liver or kidney cancer.

In DNA, the CDR3 is TGTGCCAGCAGTGATGCCAGTCGCAATCAGCCCCAGCATTTT. The encoded protein is CASSDASRNQPQHF. The genes are TRBV25-1 and TRBJ1-5; no clear D. V was pared by 3 bases and J by 2 bases, with 8 bases between. The CDR3 loop spans 14 amino acids. Germline CDR1 reads MGHDK; CDR2 reads SYGVNS.